A single TCR beta chain is shown here with its context. This clonotype was observed a few times. This receptor's antigen is unknown. Since a much larger clone is just one base distant, this may be a read error. The entry originates in a study of breast tumors, draining lymph nodes, adjacent tissues (dated by TCRdb to 2016 to 2018). At the level of the whole study: TCR beta repertoires were compared across tumor, adjacent nontumor tissue and axillary lymph nodes obtained from breast cancer patients. The study was designed to assess the relationships and possible T-cell exchange between tumor, surrounding tissue and draining lymph node repertoires in human breast cancer. General study outcomes and caveats: The study presented the conclusion that tumor T cells originate in lymph nodes as consistent with a hypothesis, not as something directly demonstrated. In luminal-like breast cancer, tumor and nontumor tissue repertoires resembled each other significantly more than in basal-like breast cancer. Tumor T-cell repertoires showed less diversity than lymph node repertoires and more diversity than nontumor tissue repertoires, and tumor T-cell repertoires showed preferential V and J gene usage. The data were judged consistent with most tumor T cells deriving from the lymph node and then expanding within tumor tissue.

The CDR3 holds 16 amino acids from the cysteine to the phenylalanine. Only the CDR3 DNA is retained, 48 bases long and in frame from the first base. CDR1 and CDR2 were assigned from the germline V gene as SGHRS and YFSETQ. Lymph node samples came from the axillary draining lymph nodes of breast cancer patients. TCRdb names Illumina HiSeq 2000 as the instrument used. TCR beta chain libraries were generated by multiplex PCR amplification. High-throughput sequencing was used to analyze the amplified TCR beta chain products. The public reads were reanalyzed by TCRdb: fastp trimming at Q25, MiXCR alignment, in-frame beta chains only. For every CDR3 protein sequence, its rows merge into one entry that carries the most common genes and DNA. In this sample the table shows about 130,000 distinct CDR3 sequences, 20% of which occur a single time. Jointly, the top ten make up about 3.5% of the sample.

Sequenced: axillary lymph node tissue. The receptor chain draws on TRBV5-1 and TRBJ2-1; TRBD1 is possibly the D segment (6 matching bases). This TCR came from a female donor with breast cancer. Some clones in this sample may be carry-over from other donors' samples. The CDR3 protein sequence reads: CASSLGWGRRDNGQFF. The DNA reads TGCGCCAGCAGCTTGGGTTGGGGGCGCAGGGACAATGGGCAGTTCTTC.